This TCR beta chain was sequenced for a study of blood T cell repertoires in COVID-19. At the level of the study: Sites across the United States, Italy and Spain contributed samples from acute and convalescent COVID-19.

Original analysis: Quantification of nucleated cells was approximated via reference gene primer amplification. Produced via immunoSEQ multiplex PCR; TCRdb's table is partial and in-frame only. That table is the source of V, J and clone size, and D and trimming were worked out from the DNA. Of 140,000 to 150,000 clones detected, about 87% appear once; the ten largest clones hold about 11%. Allocation to cohorts depended on clinical history reported by the participants. Trimming stripped 4 bases from V and 9 bases from J, with 16 bases between. This CDR3 has 14 residues. From germline, CDR1 is KGHSH and CDR2 LQKENI.

The chain carries TRBV18 and TRBJ1-5, with a possible D match to TRBD1 (6 bases). Source material: PBMCs or T cells enriched from blood (not recorded which). This TCR came from a man in his 60s who had recovered from COVID-19. The CDR3 spells CASSQDSQTGPQHF. CDR3 nucleotides: TGTGCCAGCTCACAGGACAGTCAGACGGGGCCCCAGCATTTT.